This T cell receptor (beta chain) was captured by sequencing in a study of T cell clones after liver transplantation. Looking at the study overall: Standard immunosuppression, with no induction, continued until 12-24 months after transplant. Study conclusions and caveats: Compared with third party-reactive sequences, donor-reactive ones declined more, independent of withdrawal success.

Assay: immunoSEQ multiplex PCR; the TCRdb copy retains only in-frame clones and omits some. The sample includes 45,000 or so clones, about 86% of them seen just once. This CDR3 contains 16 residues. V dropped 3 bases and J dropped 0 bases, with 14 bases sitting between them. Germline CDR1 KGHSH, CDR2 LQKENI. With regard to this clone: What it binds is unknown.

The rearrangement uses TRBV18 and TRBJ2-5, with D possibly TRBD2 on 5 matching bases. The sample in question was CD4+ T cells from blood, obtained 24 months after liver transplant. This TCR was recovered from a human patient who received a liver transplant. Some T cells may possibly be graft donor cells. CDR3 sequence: CASSPPLALYQETQYF. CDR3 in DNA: TGTGCCAGCTCACCTCCGCTAGCCTTGTACCAAGAGACCCAGTACTTC.